The clone carrying this TCR beta chain showed up many times. Antigen specificity is unknown. Diagnostic assessment was based on clinical symptoms, serum thyroxine and TRAb, thyroid ultrasound and orbital computed tomography. RNA transcripts provided the source from which TCR beta CDR3 regions were amplified. In the first-round RT-PCR of the TCR CDR3, the HTBI primer set was used. Each CDR3 protein is one row after TCRdb ran MiXCR on the multiplex PCR reads. The sample shows some 370,000 distinct CDR3 sequences, about 15% of them seen only once. This record belongs to a study of T cells in Graves' hyperthyroidism and ophthalmopathy. Study-wide results and caveats: Ophthalmopathy prediction by the model preceded onset by a median approximately six months.

This CDR3 has 14 residues. Deletions cut 6 bases from V and 0 bases from J, with 11 bases between. Germline CDR1 is KGHSH and CDR2 is LQKENI. This receptor was taken from a woman in her twenties or thirties with Graves' hyperthyroidism that later progressed to Graves' ophthalmopathy. The sample consisted of blood. The genes are TRBV18 and TRBJ2-5; D not certain. The CDR3 protein is CASSQSRDQETQYF. The CDR3 DNA sequence: TGTGCCAGCTCCCAGAGCCGGGACCAAGAGACCCAGTACTTC.